A selection of T cell receptor beta chains follows, all from one sample in a study of T cells after posttransplantation cyclophosphamide. TCRdb's copy holds only in-frame clones and misses some; the assay was immunoSEQ multiplex PCR. The sample records about 32,000 clones, roughly 90% being singletons. Sequenced material: naive CD4+ T cells sorted from blood. Receptors were obtained from a man between 25 and 39 years old in good health and a related stem cell transplant donor. The CDR3 runs from the conserved cysteine through the conserved F or W. A D gene is named only where the DNA matches it firmly. The listing skips clone size in some rows; elsewhere it reads once, few, many or a size class.

j_call: TRBJ1-2; d_call: TRBD1; v_call: TRBV10-2; clone_size: NA; cdr3_nt: TGCGCCAGCTCGGACAGGGGTGACGGCTACACCTTC; cdr3_aa: CASSDRGDGYTF
j_call: TRBJ1-5; d_call: NA; v_call: TRBV9; clone_size: NA; cdr3_nt: TGTGCCAGCAGCGTAGGAACAGCCGGCAATCAGCCCCAGCATTTT; cdr3_aa: CASSVGTAGNQPQHF
j_call: TRBJ1-1; d_call: TRBD1; v_call: TRBV2; clone_size: NA; cdr3_nt: TGTGCCAGCAGTGGACAGGGGAAGAACACTGAAGCTTTCTTT; cdr3_aa: CASSGQGKNTEAFF
j_call: TRBJ2-5; d_call: NA; v_call: TRBV7-9; clone_size: once; cdr3_nt: TGTGCCAGCAGCTTAAGCGGTCAAGAGACCCAGTACTTC; cdr3_aa: CASSLSGQETQYF
j_call: TRBJ1-4; d_call: TRBD1; v_call: TRBV2; clone_size: NA; cdr3_nt: TGTGCCAGCAGTGAGGGGGCAGGGGGTGAAAAACTGTTTTTT; cdr3_aa: CASSEGAGGEKLFF
j_call: TRBJ2-7; d_call: TRBD1; v_call: TRBV18; clone_size: NA; cdr3_nt: TGTGCCAGCTCACCGCCAGGGGGAAACGAGCAGTACTTC; cdr3_aa: CASSPPGGNEQYF
j_call: TRBJ2-4; d_call: NA; v_call: TRBV5-1; clone_size: NA; cdr3_nt: TGCGCCAGCAGCTTGATCCCGGGGGGCAGGGGAAACATTCAGTACTTC; cdr3_aa: CASSLIPGGRGNIQYF
j_call: TRBJ1-6; d_call: NA; v_call: TRBV5-1; clone_size: NA; cdr3_nt: TGCGCCAGCAGCTCCGCCGGGTACTTGGATTCACCCCTCCACTTT; cdr3_aa: CASSSAGYLDSPLHF
j_call: TRBJ1-2; d_call: TRBD1; v_call: TRBV7-2; clone_size: NA; cdr3_nt: TGTGCCAGCAGCTTAACGACAGGGGTCTATGGCTACACCTTC; cdr3_aa: CASSLTTGVYGYTF
j_call: TRBJ1-1; d_call: TRBD1; v_call: TRBV5-1; clone_size: NA; cdr3_nt: TGCGCCAGCAGCTTTGTAGAGGGGGCAACTGAAGCTTTCTTT; cdr3_aa: CASSFVEGATEAFF
j_call: TRBJ2-7; d_call: TRBD2; v_call: TRBV7-9; clone_size: NA; cdr3_nt: TGTGCCAGCAGCAACCGAGCCGGGGGGGCTTTTGGTTACGAGCAGTACTTC; cdr3_aa: CASSNRAGGAFGYEQYF
j_call: TRBJ1-1; d_call: NA; v_call: TRBV7-2; clone_size: NA; cdr3_nt: TGTGCCAGCAGCTTAGCGGGCATGAACACTGAAGCTTTCTTT; cdr3_aa: CASSLAGMNTEAFF
j_call: TRBJ2-1; d_call: TRBD2; v_call: TRBV4-1; clone_size: NA; cdr3_nt: TGCGCCAGCAGCCTTGGGACTAGCGGGGGATTAGGGGAGCAGTTCTTC; cdr3_aa: CASSLGTSGGLGEQFF
j_call: TRBJ1-2; d_call: NA; v_call: TRBV5-1; clone_size: NA; cdr3_nt: TGCGCCAGCAGCTTGGAAGCAGGGGCCCCTGGCTACACCTTC; cdr3_aa: CASSLEAGAPGYTF
j_call: TRBJ1-1; d_call: NA; v_call: TRBV2; clone_size: NA; cdr3_nt: TGTGCCAGCACCCCTCAACCGGGACAAGTACGGAACACTGAAGCTTTCTTT; cdr3_aa: CASTPQPGQVRNTEAFF
j_call: TRBJ1-1; d_call: NA; v_call: TRBV5-1; clone_size: NA; cdr3_nt: TGCGCCAGCAGCTCGCAGGGGTCGGCCACTGAAGCTTTCTTT; cdr3_aa: CASSSQGSATEAFF
j_call: TRBJ2-3; d_call: TRBD2; v_call: TRBV5-1; clone_size: NA; cdr3_nt: TGCGCCAGCAGGGAGGGACTAGCGTTGACAGATACGCAGTATTTT; cdr3_aa: CASREGLALTDTQYF
j_call: TRBJ2-7; d_call: TRBD1; v_call: TRBV5-4; clone_size: NA; cdr3_nt: TGTGCCAGCAGCTCCCAGACAGGGAGATACGAGCAGTACTTC; cdr3_aa: CASSSQTGRYEQYF
j_call: TRBJ2-7; d_call: TRBD1; v_call: TRBV10-3; clone_size: NA; cdr3_nt: TGTGCCATCAGTGACAGTGGACAGGGCATTTACCACGAGCAGTACTTC; cdr3_aa: CAISDSGQGIYHEQYF
j_call: TRBJ2-1; d_call: NA; v_call: TRBV28; clone_size: NA; cdr3_nt: TGTGCCAGCAGTTTAAGAGATGAGCAGTTCTTC; cdr3_aa: CASSLRDEQFF
j_call: TRBJ2-2; d_call: TRBD2; v_call: TRBV5-1; clone_size: once; cdr3_nt: TGCGCCAGCAGCTTGGCCGTAGCGGGGGGACTAAACACCGGGGAGCTGTTTTTT; cdr3_aa: CASSLAVAGGLNTGELFF
j_call: TRBJ2-7; d_call: TRBD1; v_call: TRBV19; clone_size: NA; cdr3_nt: TGTGCCAGTAGCTCCCCCGGGACAGTAACCTACGAGCAGTACTTC; cdr3_aa: CASSSPGTVTYEQYF
j_call: TRBJ2-1; d_call: TRBD1; v_call: TRBV19; clone_size: NA; cdr3_nt: TGTGCCAGTAGGGACAGGGGTGCGAATGGGCAGTTCTTC; cdr3_aa: CASRDRGANGQFF
j_call: TRBJ1-1; d_call: TRBD1; v_call: TRBV7-2; clone_size: few; cdr3_nt: TGTGCCAGCAACTTTCTCAGGGGGACTGAAGCTTTCTTT; cdr3_aa: CASNFLRGTEAFF
j_call: TRBJ1-3; d_call: TRBD1; v_call: TRBV28; clone_size: NA; cdr3_nt: TGTGCCAGCAGTTTATCCGGGACAGGTCTGATCCGGGGAAACACCATATATTTT; cdr3_aa: CASSLSGTGLIRGNTIYF
j_call: TRBJ2-7; d_call: TRBD1; v_call: TRBV5-1; clone_size: NA; cdr3_nt: TGCGCCAGCAGCTTGGGTGGGACAGGGGGCTACGAGCAGTACTTC; cdr3_aa: CASSLGGTGGYEQYF
j_call: TRBJ2-1; d_call: TRBD2; v_call: TRBV9; clone_size: NA; cdr3_nt: TGTGCCAGCAGCGTAGCTGGCCTAGCGGGGGATTACAATGAGCAGTTCTTC; cdr3_aa: CASSVAGLAGDYNEQFF
j_call: TRBJ2-7; d_call: NA; v_call: TRBV19; clone_size: NA; cdr3_nt: TGTGCCAGTAGGGGGACTGGAAAACGTTACGAGCAGTACTTC; cdr3_aa: CASRGTGKRYEQYF
j_call: TRBJ1-2; d_call: NA; v_call: TRBV2; clone_size: NA; cdr3_nt: TGTGCCAGCAGTGAGGGCAGGGGAAATGGCTACACCTTC; cdr3_aa: CASSEGRGNGYTF
j_call: TRBJ2-2; d_call: NA; v_call: TRBV7-8; clone_size: NA; cdr3_nt: TGTGCCAGCAGCGAAAGAGGGCTTGCCGGGGAGCTGTTTTTT; cdr3_aa: CASSERGLAGELFF
j_call: TRBJ2-2; d_call: TRBD1; v_call: TRBV28; clone_size: NA; cdr3_nt: TGTGCCAGCAGGGACCTGATCAGGGGGCTGGGGGAGCTGTTTTTT; cdr3_aa: CASRDLIRGLGELFF
j_call: TRBJ1-3; d_call: NA; v_call: TRBV6-5; clone_size: NA; cdr3_nt: TGTGCCAGCAGTTACTCCCCTCCCAGCTCTGGAAACACCATATATTTT; cdr3_aa: CASSYSPPSSGNTIYF
j_call: TRBJ1-2; d_call: NA; v_call: TRBV5-4; clone_size: NA; cdr3_nt: TGTGCCAGCAGCTCGACGGGCGGAGGGACCTATGGCTACACCTTC; cdr3_aa: CASSSTGGGTYGYTF
j_call: TRBJ2-2; d_call: NA; v_call: TRBV18; clone_size: NA; cdr3_nt: TGTGCCAGCTCACCAAGGATCCGGGGAAACTCGAACACCGGGGAGCTGTTTTTT; cdr3_aa: CASSPRIRGNSNTGELFF
j_call: TRBJ1-2; d_call: NA; v_call: TRBV5-6; clone_size: once; cdr3_nt: TGTGCCAGCAGCTTTGAGTCTGACCGGTACACCGGAGCTTATGGCTACACCTTC; cdr3_aa: CASSFESDRYTGAYGYTF
j_call: TRBJ2-2; d_call: NA; v_call: TRBV7-8; clone_size: once; cdr3_nt: TGTGCCAGCAGCTCCCGGGGGCGGGGGCCATACACCGGGGAGCTGTTTTTT; cdr3_aa: CASSSRGRGPYTGELFF
j_call: TRBJ2-2; d_call: TRBD1; v_call: TRBV27; clone_size: NA; cdr3_nt: TGTGCCAGCAGTTTATCCCCCGGTTTTGGAAAGACAGGGAGCACCGGGGAGCTGTTTTTT; cdr3_aa: CASSLSPGFGKTGSTGELFF
j_call: TRBJ1-2; d_call: TRBD1; v_call: TRBV5-1; clone_size: NA; cdr3_nt: TGCGCCAGCAGCTTGGAAGGGTGGGACAGATATGGCTACACCTTC; cdr3_aa: CASSLEGWDRYGYTF
j_call: TRBJ2-4; d_call: NA; v_call: TRBV7-9; clone_size: NA; cdr3_nt: TGTGCCAGCAGCTCAACAGGGGGGGGGTCCAAAAACATTCAGTACTTC; cdr3_aa: CASSSTGGGSKNIQYF
j_call: TRBJ2-7; d_call: NA; v_call: TRBV6-1; clone_size: NA; cdr3_nt: TGTGCCAGCGGCGGCAGGAGGTTGGTCGAGCAGTACTTC; cdr3_aa: CASGGRRLVEQYF
j_call: TRBJ2-2; d_call: TRBD2; v_call: TRBV10-3; clone_size: NA; cdr3_nt: TGTGCCACCGGAGAGGGTGGCGGGGGGCCCCAGAGCGGGGAGCTGTTTTTT; cdr3_aa: CATGEGGGGPQSGELFF
j_call: TRBJ1-6; d_call: TRBD1; v_call: TRBV15; clone_size: NA; cdr3_nt: TGTGCCACGAAACAGGGGGTTAATAATTCACCCCTCCACTTT; cdr3_aa: CATKQGVNNSPLHF
j_call: TRBJ1-6; d_call: TRBD1; v_call: TRBV13; clone_size: NA; cdr3_nt: TGTGCCAGCAGCTTAGTTGCAGGGGGAGGAAATTCACCCCTCCACTTT; cdr3_aa: CASSLVAGGGNSPLHF
j_call: TRBJ2-3; d_call: TRBD1; v_call: TRBV6-5; clone_size: NA; cdr3_nt: TGTGCCAGCACCCGACAGGGGGCTGGAGATACGCAGTATTTT; cdr3_aa: CASTRQGAGDTQYF
j_call: TRBJ2-7; d_call: TRBD1; v_call: TRBV18; clone_size: NA; cdr3_nt: TGTGCCAGCTCACCGGGGACAGGGTCGCACGAGCAGTACTTC; cdr3_aa: CASSPGTGSHEQYF
j_call: TRBJ1-5; d_call: NA; v_call: TRBV6-1; clone_size: few; cdr3_nt: TGTGCCAGCAGGTTAAGGGGGGGAGTCAATCAGCCCCAGCATTTT; cdr3_aa: CASRLRGGVNQPQHF
j_call: TRBJ2-3; d_call: TRBD1; v_call: TRBV23-1; clone_size: NA; cdr3_nt: TGCGCCAGCAGCCACCGGGACAGCAGCACAGATACGCAGTATTTT; cdr3_aa: CASSHRDSSTDTQYF
j_call: TRBJ1-1; d_call: NA; v_call: TRBV5-8; clone_size: NA; cdr3_nt: TGTGCCAGCACCCGGGAAGCTTTCTTT; cdr3_aa: CASTREAFF
j_call: TRBJ2-1; d_call: TRBD1; v_call: TRBV28; clone_size: NA; cdr3_nt: TGTGCCAGCAGTTTAGGGACAGGGGGCTTCAATGAGCAGTTCTTC; cdr3_aa: CASSLGTGGFNEQFF
j_call: TRBJ2-7; d_call: NA; v_call: TRBV29-1; clone_size: NA; cdr3_nt: TGCAGCGCGAGGGAACAAACCTACGAGCAGTACTTC; cdr3_aa: CSAREQTYEQYF
j_call: TRBJ2-7; d_call: NA; v_call: TRBV9; clone_size: NA; cdr3_nt: TGTGCCAGCAGCGTAGCGGAGGGGTCCTACGAGCAGTACTTC; cdr3_aa: CASSVAEGSYEQYF
j_call: TRBJ2-1; d_call: NA; v_call: TRBV4-3; clone_size: NA; cdr3_nt: TGCGCCAGCAGCCAAGATGGTCTAACCCTTAATGAGCAGTTCTTC; cdr3_aa: CASSQDGLTLNEQFF
j_call: TRBJ2-5; d_call: TRBD1; v_call: TRBV29-1; clone_size: NA; cdr3_nt: TGCAGCGTTGATGACAGGGGGTTGGCAGAGACCCAGTACTTC; cdr3_aa: CSVDDRGLAETQYF
j_call: TRBJ2-2; d_call: TRBD1; v_call: TRBV19; clone_size: NA; cdr3_nt: TGTGCCAGTAGTACCCGGACAGGGGCGGACACCGGGGAGCTGTTTTTT; cdr3_aa: CASSTRTGADTGELFF
j_call: TRBJ1-6; d_call: TRBD1; v_call: TRBV5-6; clone_size: NA; cdr3_nt: TGTGCCAGCAGCTCCGGGACAGGGGATAATTCACCCCTCCACTTT; cdr3_aa: CASSSGTGDNSPLHF
j_call: TRBJ2-1; d_call: NA; v_call: TRBV5-1; clone_size: NA; cdr3_nt: TGCGCCAGCAGCACAGGGCCTTCCGAGAACAATGAGCAGTTCTTC; cdr3_aa: CASSTGPSENNEQFF
j_call: TRBJ2-1; d_call: NA; v_call: TRBV9; clone_size: NA; cdr3_nt: TGTGCCAGCAGCCCTACGGGGGTCTCCTACAATGAGCAGTTCTTC; cdr3_aa: CASSPTGVSYNEQFF
j_call: TRBJ1-6; d_call: TRBD1; v_call: TRBV9; clone_size: NA; cdr3_nt: TGTGCCAGCAGCGCTCAGGACAGGAGTAATTCACCCCTCCACTTT; cdr3_aa: CASSAQDRSNSPLHF
j_call: TRBJ2-3; d_call: NA; v_call: TRBV5-1; clone_size: NA; cdr3_nt: TGCGCCAGCAGCTTGGCCCAACGAATCGGTACGCAGTATTTT; cdr3_aa: CASSLAQRIGTQYF